This TCR beta chain was identified in a study of T cell responses to AZD1222 COVID-19 vaccine. The table came from immunoSEQ multiplex PCR; TCRdb's copy has only in-frame clones and leaves some out. The sample records 150,000 to 200,000 clones, 85% to 95% being singletons. V shed 8 bases and J shed 4 bases, with 12 bases lying between them. The CDR3 is 12 residues long. Germline V gives CDR1 SGHTA, CDR2 FQGNSA. This TCR was sampled from an adult in good health. Sequencing was performed on peripheral blood, taken on day 0 of AZD1222 vaccination. The rearrangement links TRBV7-2 to TRBJ2-7; weak D call: TRBD2 (7 bases). The CDR3 DNA follows: TGTGCCAGCGGGGGGGGCGCATACGAGCAGTACTTC. Translating it yields CASGGGAYEQYF.